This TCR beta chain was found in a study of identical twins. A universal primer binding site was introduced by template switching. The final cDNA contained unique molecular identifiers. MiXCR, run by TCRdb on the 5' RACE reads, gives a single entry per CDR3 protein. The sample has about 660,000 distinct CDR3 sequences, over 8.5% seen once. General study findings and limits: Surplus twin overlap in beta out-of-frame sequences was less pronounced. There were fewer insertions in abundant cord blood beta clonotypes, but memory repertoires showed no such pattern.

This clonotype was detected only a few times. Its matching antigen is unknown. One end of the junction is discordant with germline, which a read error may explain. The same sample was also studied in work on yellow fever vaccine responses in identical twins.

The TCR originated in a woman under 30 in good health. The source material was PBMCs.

This chain's CDR3 is CASSFGQGTDSPLHF. The DNA for the CDR3 is TGTGCCAGCAGTTTCGGGCAGGGGACCGATTCGCCCCTCCACTTT. The chain employs TRBV12-3 or TRBV12-4 and TRBJ1-6; the D gene is possibly TRBD1 (6 bases). CDR3 length equals 15 residues.